These 32 T cell receptor beta chains share one sample of origin, sequenced in a study of cytomegalovirus exposure and HLA in healthy donors (dated by TCRdb to about 2017). Receptor libraries were prepared by the immunoSEQ multiplex PCR assay. The immuneACCESS repertoire file appears here via TCRdb, limited to in-frame rearrangements. These files lack a portion of the clones; in checked studies, under half of the deficit traces to unresolved V genes, and the cause of the others is not known. A total of nearly 110,000 clones appear in this sample, less than 90% of them only once. The leading ten clones occupy around 1.9% of the sample. Sequenced: PBMCs. The receptors derive from a woman between 18 and 29 years old in good health and CMV-seropositive.

CDR3 protein: CASSEPGGNTEAFF. For the CDR3, the DNA is TGTGCCAGCAGTGAACCAGGGGGCAACACTGAAGCTTTCTTT. The chain links TRBV25-1 to TRBJ1-1; 8 bases match TRBD1. Germline V gene lookup returns CDR1 MGHDK and CDR2 SYGVNS. The junction had 1 base not matched to a gene; V was cut back by 2 bases and J by 2 bases. The CDR3 runs 14 residues.

The V and J genes are TRBV5-6 and TRBJ2-3, with TRBD2 matching 11 bases. Per the germline V gene, CDR1 is SGHDT and CDR2 is YYEEEE. The CDR3 consists of 15 residues. The ends lost 5 bases at V and 10 bases at J; junction bases unmatched: 12. CDR3 sequence: CASSDVSGGAVPQYF. The CDR3 coding sequence is TGTGCCAGCAGTGACGTTAGCGGGGGGGCGGTCCCGCAGTATTTT.

The CDR3 sequence is CASSYSGQGRSPLHF. The CDR3 coding sequence is TGTGCCAGCAGTTACTCGGGCCAGGGGAGATCACCCCTCCACTTT. This chain links TRBV6-5 with TRBJ1-6; the D gene is possibly TRBD1 (6 bases). Germline V gives CDR1 MNHEY, CDR2 SVGAGI. CDR3 size: 15 residues. Trimming shortened V by 0 bases and J by 10 bases, and 13 bases separated the two germline ends.

V and J are TRBV5-4 and TRBJ1-1; a possible D gene is TRBD1 (5 bases). CDR1 and CDR2 from the germline V gene are SGHNT and YYREEE (reference sequence). Trimming took 4 bases from V and 5 from J, leaving 6 bases between them. This CDR3 comprises 11 residues. This chain's CDR3 is CASSAGTEAFF. Written as DNA, the CDR3 is TGTGCCAGCAGCGCAGGGACTGAAGCTTTCTTT.

This clone was seen just once. The V gene is TRBV7-9, the J gene TRBJ2-5; D is unclear. Germline V gene data show CDR1 as SEHNR and CDR2 as FQNEAQ (reference sequence). The CDR3 extends over 14 amino acids. The V and J ends lost 5 bases and 0 bases respectively, with 10 bases between them. The DNA of the CDR3 is TGTGCCAGCAGCCAGTCAGGTCACCAAGAGACCCAGTACTTC. Protein: CASSQSGHQETQYF.

J is TRBJ2-2 and V is TRBV19; TRBD2 aligns across 8 bases. The V and J ends lost 8 bases and 5 bases, in that order; junction bases with no gene match: 4. Looked up from germline, CDR1 is LNHDA and CDR2 is SQIVND (reference sequence). This CDR3 comprises 13 residues. Here the CDR3 DNA reads TGTGCCAGTCGCCGGGGGGGTACCGGGGAGCTGTTTTTT. Translation gives CASRRGGTGELFF.

The J gene is TRBJ1-2, the V gene TRBV28; D is undetermined. CDR3 length: 14 amino acids. V was cut by 6 bases and J by 2 bases, with 13 bases left in between. Germline CDR1 and CDR2: MDHEN and SYDVKM. The CDR3 bases are TGTGCCAGCAGCGGGGTCTTTTTCAACTATGGCTACACCTTC. This encodes CASSGVFFNYGYTF.

This rearrangement joins TRBV19 to TRBJ1-2; 8 bases map to TRBD1. The CDR3 has 14 residues. The V and J ends lost 4 bases and 4 bases, in that order; junction bases with no gene match: 5. The germline V gene encodes CDR1 LNHDA and CDR2 SQIVND (reference sequence). The CDR3 DNA sequence: TGTGCCAGTAGTACCGCCGGACAGGGCTATGGCTACACCTTC. Protein: CASSTAGQGYGYTF.

The chain is built from TRBV28 and TRBJ2-7, with 8 bases matching TRBD1. The CDR3 runs 16 residues. Germline V gene sequence: CDR1 MDHEN, CDR2 SYDVKM. V dropped 0 bases and J dropped 2; count of bases not matched to a gene: 6. Here the CDR3 reads CASSLWRTGRTYEQYF. DNA for the CDR3: TGTGCCAGCAGTTTATGGCGGACAGGGCGGACCTACGAGCAGTACTTC.

The chain employs TRBV10-2 and TRBJ2-7; 7 bases are shared with TRBD1. The CDR3 consists of 12 residues. Losses at the gene ends were 10 bases for V and 2 bases for J; bases not matched to a gene: 5. Germline values: CDR1 WSHSY, CDR2 SAAADI. This chain's CDR3 is CATIDRAYEQYF. The CDR3 DNA reads TGCGCCACTATAGACAGGGCCTACGAGCAGTACTTC.

This chain uses TRBV2 with TRBJ2-2; D not resolved. V was pared by 7 bases and J by 4 bases, with 10 bases between. CDR3 length: 13 residues. The germline V gene has CDR1 SNHLY and CDR2 FYNNEI. The CDR3 loop is CASNEAPTGELFF. The DNA of the CDR3 is TGTGCCAGCAACGAGGCACCCACCGGGGAGCTGTTTTTT.

The chain is built from TRBV4-1 and TRBJ2-3, with unresolved D. V was cut by 4 bases and J by 5 bases, with 7 bases left in between. Looked up from germline, CDR1 is MGHRA and CDR2 is YSYEKL. The CDR3 extends over 12 amino acids. The CDR3 DNA sequence: TGCGCCAGCAGCCTTAGAGGAGATACGCAGTATTTT. It encodes CASSLRGDTQYF.

This chain uses TRBV6-6 with TRBJ2-2, with D possibly TRBD1 on 6 matching bases. The CDR3 totals 16 residues. CDR1 and CDR2 from the germline V gene are MNHNY and SVGAGI (reference sequence). V shed 4 bases and J shed 0 bases, with 12 bases lying between them. CDR3 nucleotides: TGTGCCAGCAGTTTTTTGGACAGTTCGAACACCGGGGAGCTGTTTTTT. Protein product: CASSFLDSSNTGELFF.

The count of this clone is one. The genes are TRBV27 and TRBJ2-1; 7 bases are a match to TRBD2. V lost 8 bases and J lost 9; bases outside the gene matches: 4. CDR1 is MNHEY and CDR2 is SMNVEV in the germline V gene (reference sequence). This CDR3 has 11 residues. The CDR3: CASWGGSEQFF. CDR3 DNA: TGTGCCAGCTGGGGGGGAAGTGAGCAGTTCTTC.

The V call is TRBV7-8, the J call TRBJ2-7; 8 bases fit TRBD2. There are 15 residues in the CDR3. The trim removed 5 bases at V and 5 bases at J, leaving 11 bases unmatched. CDR1 and CDR2 from the germline V gene are SGHVS and FQNEAQ. The CDR3 is CASSPHGGGFDEQYF. DNA for the CDR3: TGTGCCAGCAGCCCTCATGGCGGGGGGTTCGACGAGCAGTACTTC.

The rearrangement joins TRBV9 to TRBJ2-5; 10 bases match TRBD2. The CDR3 contains 14 residues. Per germline, CDR1 SGDLS and CDR2 YYNGEE. V lost 5 bases and J lost 5; bases outside the gene matches: 6. The CDR3 coding sequence is TGTGCCAGCAGTTCTCTAGCGGGGGTGGAGACCCAGTACTTC. The encoded protein is CASSSLAGVETQYF. Based on the CDR3 plus reference TRBV9 and TRBJ2-5, the full variable domain is DSGVTQTPKHLITATGQRVTLRCSPRSGDLSVYWYQQSLDQGLQFLIQYYNGEERAKGNILERFSAQQFPDLHSELNLSSLELGDSALYFCASSSLAGVETQYFGPGTRLLVL.

The rearrangement links TRBV2 to TRBJ2-1, with D perhaps matching TRBD1 (5 bases). With 2 bases removed from V and 6 bases from J, the gap between germline ends came to 14 bases. The CDR3 sequence is 15 residues long. Per germline, CDR1 SNHLY and CDR2 FYNNEI. CDR3 in DNA: TGTGCCAGCAGTGAAAGCAGGGTTGGGTCCAATGAGCAGTTCTTC. It is translated as CASSESRVGSNEQFF.

The V gene is TRBV2, the J gene TRBJ1-2; TRBD1 agrees at 9 bases. V shed 5 bases, J shed 7 bases, and the junction held 5 bases outside the gene matches. The germline CDR1 and CDR2 sequences are SNHLY and FYNNEI. CDR3 length equals 13 residues. The CDR3 nucleotides are TGTGCCAGCAGTCCGGGACAGGGACTTGGCTACACCTTC. This encodes CASSPGQGLGYTF.

This chain connects TRBV5-4 to TRBJ2-5; D gene ambiguous. The CDR3 length is 18 residues. Germline-derived CDR1 and CDR2 are SGHNT and YYREEE (reference sequence). Trimming pared 0 bases from V and 2 bases from J, leaving 20 bases between. Here the CDR3 reads CASSLAMDSLGLQETQYF. CDR3 coding DNA: TGTGCCAGCAGCTTGGCGATGGATTCCCTAGGATTACAAGAGACCCAGTACTTC.

This clone occurred once. Other DNA sequences from this sample encode an identical CDR3 as well. The chain links TRBV9 to TRBJ2-2; D unclear. Per germline, CDR1 SGDLS and CDR2 YYNGEE. V lost 0 bases to trimming and J lost 5 bases, with 5 bases between them. The CDR3 is made up of 13 amino acids. This CDR3 is CASSVAGTGELFF. The CDR3 coding sequence is TGTGCCAGCAGCGTAGCAGGAACCGGGGAGCTGTTTTTT.

The V and J genes are TRBV6-6 and TRBJ2-1; TRBD1 agrees at 7 bases. The V and J ends lost 4 bases and 6 bases, in that order; junction bases with no gene match: 3. This CDR3 region has 13 residues. Germline loops: CDR1 MNHNY, CDR2 SVGAGI (reference sequence). CDR3 in amino acids: CASSFTGANEQFF. The CDR3 region has the DNA TGTGCCAGCAGTTTTACAGGGGCCAATGAGCAGTTCTTC.

The V gene is TRBV27, the J gene TRBJ2-1, with 7 bases that match TRBD1. The CDR3 has 13 amino acids. Germline loops: CDR1 MNHEY, CDR2 SMNVEV (reference sequence). The ends lost 6 bases at V and 3 bases at J; junction bases unmatched: 2. In DNA form, the CDR3 reads TGTGCCAGCAGCCGGGACAGCTACAATGAGCAGTTCTTC. As protein: CASSRDSYNEQFF.

This clone was observed a few times. This rearrangement joins TRBV20-1 to TRBJ2-7, with D unclear. The germline gives CDR1 DFQATT, CDR2 SNEGSKA (reference sequence). CDR3 length: 11 residues. V lost 3 bases, J lost 7 bases, and 10 bases lay in between. CDR3 region: CSASDPGEQYF. The CDR3 nucleotides are TGCAGTGCTAGTGACCCCGGGGAGCAGTACTTC.

The chain joins TRBV11-2 to TRBJ2-7; tentatively, D is TRBD1 (7 bases). Per germline, CDR1 SGHAT and CDR2 FQNNGV. Trimming pared 5 bases from V and 7 bases from J, leaving 21 bases between. The CDR3 loop spans 15 amino acids. As DNA, the CDR3 is TGTGCCAGCAGCACGAACAGGGGACCCGCGGGGGAGCAGTACTTC. As protein: CASSTNRGPAGEQYF.

The genes are TRBV25-1 and TRBJ2-5, with 11 bases fitting TRBD2. There are 18 residues in the CDR3. J was trimmed by 5 bases and V by 3 bases; bases with no gene match: 14. CDR1 is MGHDK and CDR2 is SYGVNS in the germline V gene. CDR3 in amino acids: CASSDSYSGGAFGETQYF. CDR3 DNA: TGTGCCAGCAGTGATTCCTATAGCGGGGGGGCCTTCGGGGAGACCCAGTACTTC. The whole variable domain, filled in from reference TRBV25-1 and TRBJ2-5, reads EADIYQTPRYLVIGTGKKITLECSQTMGHDKMYWYQQDPGMELHLIHYSYGVNSTEKGDLSSESTVSRIRTEHFPLTLESARPSHTSQYLCASSDSYSGGAFGETQYFGPGTRLLVL.

The rearrangement links TRBV10-1 to TRBJ2-3, with D possibly TRBD2 on 5 matching bases. Germline lookup yields CDR1 WNHNN and CDR2 SYGVQD (reference sequence). CDR3 length: 16 amino acids. Trimming stripped 0 bases from V and 0 bases from J, with 10 bases between. CDR3 nucleotide sequence: TGCGCCAGCAGTGAGTCCGAGTGGGAGAGCACAGATACGCAGTATTTT. It translates to CASSESEWESTDTQYF.

The chain joins TRBV19 to TRBJ1-6, with a weak D call TRBD1 (6 bases). Per germline, CDR1 LNHDA and CDR2 SQIVND (reference sequence). The CDR3 loop spans 13 amino acids. V gave up 5 bases and J gave up 6 bases, with 8 bases separating them. In nucleotides, the CDR3 is TGTGCCAGTAGTGGGGGCACTAATTCACCCCTCCACTTT. Its protein product is CASSGGTNSPLHF.

This chain links TRBV7-6 with TRBJ2-2; 9 bases line up with TRBD1. CDR3 length: 15 amino acids. Losses at the gene ends were 1 base for V and 4 bases for J; bases not matched to a gene: 1. CDR1 is SGHVS, CDR2 FNYEAQ, per germline. CDR3 in amino acids: CASSLDRGRTGELFF. CDR3 nucleotides: TGTGCCAGCAGCTTAGACAGGGGGCGCACCGGGGAGCTGTTTTTT.

The CDR3 region has the DNA TGTGCCAGCAGCTTACGCTACAGGGAAAACACCGGGGAGCTGTTTTTT. Translation: CASSLRYRENTGELFF. This sequence joins TRBV7-2 and TRBJ2-2, with TRBD1 as a possible D gene (6 bases). This CDR3 contains 16 residues. The ends were cut back, 2 bases at V and 2 bases at J, with 12 bases in the middle. Germline V gene data show CDR1 as SGHTA and CDR2 as FQGNSA.

This rearrangement joins TRBV2 to TRBJ1-1; no reliable D call. This CDR3 comprises 14 residues. Germline V gene sequence: CDR1 SNHLY, CDR2 FYNNEI. Trimming removed 3 bases at V and 6 bases at J, with 14 bases between. As DNA, the CDR3 is TGTGCCAGCAGTGATCCGGGAAAGGGCTCTGAAGCTTTCTTT. Translation: CASSDPGKGSEAFF.

The chain employs TRBV9 and TRBJ1-5; 7 bases map to TRBD1. The germline CDR1 and CDR2 sequences are SGDLS and YYNGEE. V lost 3 bases and J lost 6; bases outside the gene matches: 6. The CDR3 consists of 14 residues. The CDR3 DNA reads as TGTGCCAGCAGCGGAGGGGGCGCGGGTCAGCCCCAGCATTTT. As protein: CASSGGGAGQPQHF.

The chain is built from TRBV6-1 and TRBJ2-7, with D uncertain. The CDR3 covers 12 residues. V gave up 3 bases and J gave up 10 bases, with 13 bases separating them. CDR1 MNHNS and CDR2 SASEGT come from the germline V gene. DNA of the CDR3: TGTGCCAGCAGTGAGGCCGTAGCTTTCCAGTACTTC. Translation: CASSEAVAFQYF.